This T cell receptor beta chain was profiled in a study of T cells in Graves' hyperthyroidism and ophthalmopathy. Study context: At initial diagnosis, before any treatment had begun, peripheral blood was obtained.

The CDR3 runs to 16 residues. The V segment lost 6 bases and the J segment 0 bases; nucleotides outside the gene matches: 6. The V gene's germline CDR1 is SGHNT and CDR2 YENEEA. TCR beta CDR3 sequences were amplified from RNA transcripts. In the first-round RT-PCR of the TCR CDR3, the HTBI primer set was used. TCRdb reprocessed the multiplex PCR reads with MiXCR, giving one entry per CDR3 protein. Counted here are roughly 250,000 distinct CDR3 sequences, approximately 21% occurring once; the ten biggest clones make up around 65%. The table lists this clonotype with a count of one. This receptor was taken from a man aged 25 to 45 with Graves' ophthalmopathy. Sequencing was done on a sample of blood. The V and J genes are TRBV11-3 and TRBJ2-2, with 8 bases identical to TRBD2. The CDR3 coding sequence is TGTGCCAGCAGGTCGACTAGCGAGACGAACACCGGGGAGCTGTTTTTT. Translation gives CASRSTSETNTGELFF.